This record concerns one T cell receptor (beta chain) sequence. Its antigen remains unidentified. No base qualities exist here, and no much larger clone lies one base off it. CDR3 length: 13 amino acids, cysteine to phenylalanine. The retained sequence is limited to the CDR3, 39 bases, with the frame set at the first base. V is clipped by 6 bases and J by 0 bases, and the sequence between their germline boundaries is 10 bases long. The germline V gene (reference sequence) provides CDR1 DFQATT and CDR2 SNEGSKA. The library was obtained by 5' RACE. Sequenced using an Illumina HiSeq 2500. A second PCR of about 6 to 11 cycles was performed with a sample-barcoded 5' primer and a J-beta primer mix. Each TCR beta cDNA molecule received a unique molecular identifier from a template-switch 5' adaptor carrying 12 random nucleotides. Each sample yielded at least 3 million CDR3-containing paired-end reads. First-strand cDNA was synthesized from all RNA with the Mint cDNA synthesis kit, primed by a TRBC-specific oligonucleotide. After uracil-DNA glycosylase treatment, a first 18-cycle PCR used universal primers M1SS and BC2_uni_R on all cDNA. On the study's bioinformatics: Normalization of each sample was performed by random selection of 1 million high-quality reads, each carrying a distinct molecular identifier. Instead of being binned into consensus sequences, reads with shared molecular identifiers were discarded. MiTCR, with a Q25 quality threshold and the strictest error-elimination algorithm, was used for CDR3 identification, clonotype clustering and error correction. A nonparametric unseen species model with Euler transformation was used to estimate lower-bound total TCR beta diversity. TCRdb handled the public reads itself, with Q25 trimming in fastp and clone calling in MiXCR, and kept productive beta chains. For every CDR3 protein sequence, its rows merge into one entry that carries the most common genes and DNA. For this entry, the V and J calls and clone size follow TCRdb and not the study's own pipeline. The sample table holds 900,000 to 950,000 distinct CDR3 sequences, of which 25% to 30% were seen once. The ten largest clones represent approximately 10% of the sample.

This specimen belongs to a study of blood T cells in healthy people across ages (dated by TCRdb to between 2015 and 2017). Concerning the study at large: In model experiments, template switching captured roughly one uniquely barcoded TCR beta cDNA molecule for every two T cells. Donors were grouped into four age groups: young (average 16 years), middle-aged (under 40), aged (around 60) and long-lived (over 80). The study measured age-related changes in TCR beta repertoire diversity using deep sequencing normalized with unique cDNA molecular identifiers. Two additional independent replicas of 1 million unique cDNA reads from the same blood draw were analyzed for two donors (one aged 18 to 29 and one aged 80 or older).

General findings and caveats noted by the study authors: Observed TCR beta diversity correlated strongly with the percentage of naive T cells measured by flow cytometry. Because profiling used bulk unsorted PBMCs, naive and antigen-experienced compartments could not be compared conclusively. Compared with the aged group, the long-lived group had more naive CD4+ T cells, fewer expanded clones and increased TCR diversity, a pattern suggesting age selection. Total diversity estimates from one million sequenced T cells were considered lower bounds and underestimates. Because donor CMV infection status was unknown, age-related changes in expanded clonotypes were potentially confounded. As age increased, observed TCR beta diversity per million T cells dropped in a roughly linear way, and a significant reduction was already evident by age around 41.

Donors were 40 or so systemically healthy Caucasian individuals from Russia aged roughly 6 to 100 years. Approximately 10 milliliters of peripheral blood were collected from each donor into EDTA-treated Vacutainer tubes. Ficoll-Paque density-gradient centrifugation was used to isolate PBMCs, with at least 6.5 million per sample. Trizol reagent was used to extract total RNA from the PBMCs, yielding at least 5 micrograms per sample. For every donor, flow cytometry on a PBMC aliquot measured the percentage of naive CD45RAhigh/CD27high T cells. This sample was also put to use in a study of T cells of mothers and their children. The second study, in turn, reports: Donors were nine systemically healthy Caucasian individuals: three mothers and their six children. cDNA synthesis consumed the entire amount of extracted RNA, loaded at approximately 1.4 ug RNA in each 15 ul reaction. In the second PCR, the M1S primer introduced both the sample barcodes and 2-4 random nucleotides. Over 8 million TCR beta CDR3 reads were obtained for each mother, and 2.5 million to 3.5 million reads were obtained for each child. Thymic selection similarly shapes TCR recombination output in related and unrelated pairs, with minor effect from inherited differences. Normalized repertoire overlap was always found to be slightly, but never significantly, higher in related mother-child pairs than in unrelated mother-child pairs. No persistent microchimeric T cell clones were found, with a detection sensitivity of 85 to 100 clones per million clonotypes. In the study, deep NGS was used to compare the TCR beta repertoires of mothers and children, and features distinguishing related mother-child pairs from unrelated individuals were sought. Mothers averaged roughly 40 +/- 4 years of age and children averaged about 10 +/- 4 years. After adapter ligation was performed with NEBNext reagents, the libraries were sequenced on an Illumina HiSeq 2000 with 100+100 nt paired-end reads. Mother and child libraries were prepared a month apart and sequenced in separate runs to prevent cross-contamination. For each donor, somewhere between roughly 450,000 and 2,000,000 distinct TCR beta clonotypes were identified. Naive TCR beta clonotypes were estimated from low-frequency clonotypes matched to each donor's FACS-determined naive share, without sorting.

Sequencing was carried out using blood. The source of this sequence is a woman between 35 and 50 years old in good health. The rearranged segments are TRBV20-1 and TRBJ2-3, with TRBD2 as a weak D call on 6 bases. The CDR3 loop reads CSARRGSTDTQYF. The bases read TGCAGTGCCCGGCGGGGAAGCACAGATACGCAGTATTTT.